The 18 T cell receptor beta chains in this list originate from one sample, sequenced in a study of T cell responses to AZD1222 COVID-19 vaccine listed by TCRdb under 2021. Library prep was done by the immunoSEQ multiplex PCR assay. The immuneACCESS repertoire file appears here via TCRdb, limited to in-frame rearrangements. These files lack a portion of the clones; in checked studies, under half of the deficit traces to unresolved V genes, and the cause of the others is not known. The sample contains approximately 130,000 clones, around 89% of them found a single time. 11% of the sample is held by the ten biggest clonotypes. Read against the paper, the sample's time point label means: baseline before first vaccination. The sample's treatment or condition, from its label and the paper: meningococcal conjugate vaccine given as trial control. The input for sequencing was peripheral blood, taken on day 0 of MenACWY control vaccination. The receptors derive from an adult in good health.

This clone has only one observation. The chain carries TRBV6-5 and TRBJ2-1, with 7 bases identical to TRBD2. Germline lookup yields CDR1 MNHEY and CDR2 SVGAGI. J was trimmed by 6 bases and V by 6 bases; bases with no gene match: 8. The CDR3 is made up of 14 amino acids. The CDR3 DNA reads TGTGCCAGCAGCCCCGTGCGCGGGAGCAATGAGCAGTTCTTC. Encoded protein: CASSPVRGSNEQFF.

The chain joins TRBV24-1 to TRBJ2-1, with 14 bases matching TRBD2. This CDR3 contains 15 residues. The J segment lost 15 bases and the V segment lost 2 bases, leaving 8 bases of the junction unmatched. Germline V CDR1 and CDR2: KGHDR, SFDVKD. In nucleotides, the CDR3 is TGTGCCACCAGTGATTCGTCCGGACTAGCGGGAGGATGGTTCTTC. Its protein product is CATSDSSGLAGGWFF.

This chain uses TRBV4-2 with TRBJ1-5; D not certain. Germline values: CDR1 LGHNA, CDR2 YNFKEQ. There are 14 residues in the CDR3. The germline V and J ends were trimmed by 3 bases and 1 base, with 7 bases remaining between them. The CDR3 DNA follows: TGTGCCAGCAGCCAGACTGTAAGCAATCAGCCCCAGCATTTT. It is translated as CASSQTVSNQPQHF.

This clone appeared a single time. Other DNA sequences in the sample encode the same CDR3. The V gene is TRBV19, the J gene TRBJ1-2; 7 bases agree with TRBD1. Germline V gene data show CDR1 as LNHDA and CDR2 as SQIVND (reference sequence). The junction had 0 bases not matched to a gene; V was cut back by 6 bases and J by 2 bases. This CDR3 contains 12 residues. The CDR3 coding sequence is TGTGCCAGTAGGACAGGGAACTATGGCTACACCTTC. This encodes CASRTGNYGYTF.

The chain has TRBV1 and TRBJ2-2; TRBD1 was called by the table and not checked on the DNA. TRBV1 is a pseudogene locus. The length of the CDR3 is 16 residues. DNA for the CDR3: TGCACCAGCAGCCAAGCCGACAGGGTATACACCGGGGAGCTGTTTTTT. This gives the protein CTSSQADRVYTGELFF.

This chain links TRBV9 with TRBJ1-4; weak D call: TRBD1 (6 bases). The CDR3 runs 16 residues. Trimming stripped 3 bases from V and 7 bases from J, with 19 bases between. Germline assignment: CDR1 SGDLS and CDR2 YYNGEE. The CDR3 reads CASSAPGRGRVEKLFF. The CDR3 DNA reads TGTGCCAGCAGCGCCCCGGGGCGGGGGCGGGTTGAAAAACTGTTTTTT.

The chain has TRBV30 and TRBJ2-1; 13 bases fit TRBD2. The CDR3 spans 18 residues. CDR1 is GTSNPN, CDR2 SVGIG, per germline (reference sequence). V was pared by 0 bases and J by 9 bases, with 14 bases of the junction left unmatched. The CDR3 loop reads CAWSVLRPTSGRSLEQFF. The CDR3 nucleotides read TGTGCCTGGAGTGTACTCCGCCCGACTAGCGGGAGGTCGCTTGAGCAGTTCTTC.

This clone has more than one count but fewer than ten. The CDR3 sequence is CASSQPNTEAFF. CDR3 coding DNA: TGTGCCAGCAGCCAACCGAACACTGAAGCTTTCTTT. The genes are TRBV7-3 and TRBJ1-1; D call uncertain. The germline CDR1 and CDR2 sequences are SGHTA and FQGTGA. CDR3 size: 12 residues. V dropped 5 bases and J dropped 1 base, with 5 bases sitting between them. Variable domain in full (rest from reference TRBV7-3 and TRBJ1-1): GAGVSQTPSNKVTEKGKYVELRCDPISGHTALYWYRQSLGQGPEFLIYFQGTGAADDSGLPNDRFFAVRPEGSVSTLKIQRTERGDSAVYLCASSQPNTEAFFGQGTRLTVV.

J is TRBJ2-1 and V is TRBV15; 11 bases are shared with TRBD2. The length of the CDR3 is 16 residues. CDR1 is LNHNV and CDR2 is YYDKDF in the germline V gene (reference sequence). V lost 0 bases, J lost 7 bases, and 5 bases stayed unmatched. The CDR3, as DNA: TGTGCCACCAGCAGAGACCCGACTAGCGGGATGAATGAGCAGTTCTTC. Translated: CATSRDPTSGMNEQFF. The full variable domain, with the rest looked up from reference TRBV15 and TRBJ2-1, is DAMVIQNPRYQVTQFGKPVTLSCSQTLNHNVMYWYQQKSSQAPKLLFHYYDKDFNNEADTPDNFQSRRPNTSFCFLDIRSPGLGDTAMYLCATSRDPTSGMNEQFFGPGTRLTVL.

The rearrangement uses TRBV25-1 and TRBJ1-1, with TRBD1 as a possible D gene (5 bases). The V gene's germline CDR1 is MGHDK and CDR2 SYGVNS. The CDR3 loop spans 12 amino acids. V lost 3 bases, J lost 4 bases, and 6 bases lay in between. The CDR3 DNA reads TGTGCCAGCAGTGAGGGGGGCACTGAAGCTTTCTTT. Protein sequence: CASSEGGTEAFF.

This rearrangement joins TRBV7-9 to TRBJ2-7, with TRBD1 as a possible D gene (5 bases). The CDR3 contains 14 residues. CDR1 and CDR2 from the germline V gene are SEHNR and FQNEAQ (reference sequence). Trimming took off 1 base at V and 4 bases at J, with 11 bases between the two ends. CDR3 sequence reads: CASSLGQKTYEQYF. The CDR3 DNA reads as TGTGCCAGCAGCTTAGGACAGAAAACGTACGAGCAGTACTTC.

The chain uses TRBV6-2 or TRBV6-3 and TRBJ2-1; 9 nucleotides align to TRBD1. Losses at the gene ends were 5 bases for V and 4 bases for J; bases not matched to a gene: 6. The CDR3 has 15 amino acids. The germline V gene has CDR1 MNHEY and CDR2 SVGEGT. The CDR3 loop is CASSHGTGLYNEQFF. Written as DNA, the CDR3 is TGTGCCAGCAGTCATGGGACAGGGCTTTACAATGAGCAGTTCTTC.

The DNA for the CDR3 is TGTGCCAGCAGTTCTCGGAGTTTCGGCGGGCCCTCCTACGAGCAGTACTTC. Residues: CASSSRSFGGPSYEQYF. V usage is TRBV27 and J usage is TRBJ2-7; D is possibly TRBD2 (5 bases). V dropped 4 bases and J dropped 0 bases, with 19 bases sitting between them. The germline gives CDR1 MNHEY, CDR2 SMNVEV (reference sequence). The CDR3 is 17 residues long.

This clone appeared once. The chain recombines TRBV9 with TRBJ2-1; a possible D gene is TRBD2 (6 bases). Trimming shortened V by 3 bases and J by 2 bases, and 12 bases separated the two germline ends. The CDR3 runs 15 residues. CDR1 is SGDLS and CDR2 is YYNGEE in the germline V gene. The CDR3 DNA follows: TGTGCCAGCAGCGCAGCGGGTTCTCCCTACAATGAGCAGTTCTTC. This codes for CASSAAGSPYNEQFF. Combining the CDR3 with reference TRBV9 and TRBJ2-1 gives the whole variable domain DSGVTQTPKHLITATGQRVTLRCSPRSGDLSVYWYQQSLDQGLQFLIQYYNGEERAKGNILERFSAQQFPDLHSELNLSSLELGDSALYFCASSAAGSPYNEQFFGPGTRLTVL.

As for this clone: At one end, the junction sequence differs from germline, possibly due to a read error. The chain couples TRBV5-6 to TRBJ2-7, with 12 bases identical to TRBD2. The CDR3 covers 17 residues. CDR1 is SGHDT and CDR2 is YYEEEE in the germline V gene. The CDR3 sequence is CASSRRSSGRAEKNLLF. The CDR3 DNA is TGTGCCAGCAGCCGGAGGTCTAGCGGGAGGGCCGAAAAGAACCTACTCTTC.

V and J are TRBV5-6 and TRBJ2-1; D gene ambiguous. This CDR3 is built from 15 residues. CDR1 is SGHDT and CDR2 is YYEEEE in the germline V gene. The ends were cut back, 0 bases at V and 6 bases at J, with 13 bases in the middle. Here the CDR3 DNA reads TGTGCCAGCAGCTTGGTTGTAGGCGTTAGCAATGAGCAGTTCTTC. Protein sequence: CASSLVVGVSNEQFF.

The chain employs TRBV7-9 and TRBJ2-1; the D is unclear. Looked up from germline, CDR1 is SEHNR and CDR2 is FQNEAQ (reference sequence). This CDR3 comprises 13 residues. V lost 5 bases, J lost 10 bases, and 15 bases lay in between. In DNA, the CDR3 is TGTGCCAGCAGCCAAGTTGAGAAAGGAGAGCAGTTCTTC. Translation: CASSQVEKGEQFF.

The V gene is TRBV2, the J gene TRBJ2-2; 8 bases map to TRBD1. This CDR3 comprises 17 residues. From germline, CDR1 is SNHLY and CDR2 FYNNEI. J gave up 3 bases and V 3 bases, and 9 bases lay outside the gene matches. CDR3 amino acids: CASSDSWQGAYTGELFF. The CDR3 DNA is TGTGCCAGCAGTGATAGTTGGCAGGGGGCCTACACCGGGGAGCTGTTTTTT.